The source of this TCR beta chain is a study of blood T cell repertoires in COVID-19. Study overall: The samples span acute and convalescent COVID-19 from the United States, Italy and Spain. PBMCs, B-cell-depleted T cells, or T cells provided the cDNA or gDNA that made up the material.

Germline V lookup: CDR1 SGHNT, CDR2 YYREEE (reference sequence). Unmatched junction bases numbered 1, after V lost 4 bases and J lost 0 bases. This CDR3 contains 13 residues. In the original workflow: Amplified reference gene primers provided the basis for estimating nucleated cell counts. Assay used: immunoSEQ multiplex PCR; TCRdb lists only in-frame clones, some missing. V and J calls and clone size follow that table, whereas D and trimming were derived from the DNA. The table has approximately 84,000 clones, 90% seen once. The sample was peripheral blood. This clonotype was obtained from a human donor with active COVID-19. The donor label of this sample is uncertain. The gene calls are TRBV5-4 and TRBJ2-7; 7 bases agree with TRBD2. In DNA form, the CDR3 reads TGTGCCAGCAGCGGGGGGGGCTCCTACGAGCAGTACTTC. Translation: CASSGGGSYEQYF. The complete variable domain, with remaining parts taken from reference TRBV5-4 and TRBJ2-7, reads ETGVTQSPTHLIKTRGQQVTLRCSSQSGHNTVSWYQQALGQGPQFIFQYYREEENGRGNFPPRFSGLQFPNYSSELNVNALELDDSALYLCASSGGGSYEQYFGPGTRLTVT.